The sequence of this T cell receptor beta chain was determined in a study of CD8+CD57+ T cells in acquired aplastic anemia. Study summary: Mean yield of DNA from sorted CD4+ and CD8+ cells was about 3.2 ug.

Germline CDR1 and CDR2: MDHEN and SYDVKM. V lost 6 bases and J lost 1, with 13 bases in between. This CDR3 has 14 residues. This clonotype occurred many times. Its antigen is undetermined. Study conclusions and caveats: Patients did not significantly differ from controls in CD8+ Simpson's diversity. Overlap between patients and controls comprised almost 30 CD8+ CDR3 sequences.

For CDR3 and TCR beta VDJ profiling, genomic DNA was the template used. TCRdb re-called the reads through MiXCR, storing one row per CDR3 protein. Of more than 150,000 distinct CDR3 sequences in the sample, about 64% are singletons; the top ten hold 46%. The chain employs TRBV28 and TRBJ2-7, with D possibly being TRBD1 (5 bases). Sequences were obtained from sorted CD4+, CD8+, or CD8+CD57+ T cells (not recorded which) from PBMCs. The source of this sequence is a human donor with severe aplastic anemia or a healthy control (not recorded which). Here the CDR3 reads CASSPSGASYEQYF. The CDR3 region has the DNA TGTGCCAGCAGCCCCAGTGGGGCATCCTACGAGCAGTACTTC.